The T cell receptor (beta chain) under discussion was sequenced for a study of shared T cell receptors in the human thymus. Assay used: immunoSEQ multiplex PCR; TCRdb lists only in-frame clones, some missing. Of hundreds of thousands of clones listed, 70% to 90% are singletons. With 1 base clipped from V and 4 bases from J, the junction kept 13 bases outside the gene matches. The CDR3 totals 18 residues. The germline V gene has CDR1 MNHNS and CDR2 SASEGT. The same specimen was also included in a second study, on human thymus T cells. That study reports: Resected material from corrective heart surgery provided the thymus tissue analysed. Within thymic and blood repertoires, V and J gene usage appeared to be biased. Unrelated individuals were reported by related research to share highly overlapping thymic repertoires.

The sequence came from a boy younger than two with a congenital heart defect. The sample taken for sequencing was thymocytes. The V call is TRBV6-1, the J call TRBJ1-5; the match to TRBD1 covers 7 bases. Written as DNA, the CDR3 is TGTGCCAGCAGTGAAGGACAGGGAGAGGCGGCGGGAAATCAGCCCCAGCATTTT. Amino acid sequence: CASSEGQGEAAGNQPQHF.